This T cell receptor beta chain was retrieved from a study of blood T cells in healthy people across ages. As to this clonotype: Its antigen is currently unknown.

The second PCR ran about 6 to 12 cycles with a sample-barcoded 5' primer and J-beta primers. TCRdb called the 5' RACE reads again in MiXCR, with one record for every CDR3 protein. The sample lists around 1,500,000 distinct CDR3 sequences; about 30% were seen once. Study-level points and caveats: The unknown donor CMV status may have confounded expanded clonotype changes.

The CDR3 contains 14 residues. Between the trimmed V and J ends, which lost 7 bases and 1 base, there was a span of 11 bases. The TCR was taken from a woman aged 25-40 years in good health. V is TRBV12-3 or TRBV12-4 and J is TRBJ1-3; D is uncertain. Sequenced: blood. CDR3 loop: CASTPLVSGNTIYF. CDR3 in DNA: TGTGCCAGCACCCCCCTCGTTTCTGGAAACACCATATATTTT.